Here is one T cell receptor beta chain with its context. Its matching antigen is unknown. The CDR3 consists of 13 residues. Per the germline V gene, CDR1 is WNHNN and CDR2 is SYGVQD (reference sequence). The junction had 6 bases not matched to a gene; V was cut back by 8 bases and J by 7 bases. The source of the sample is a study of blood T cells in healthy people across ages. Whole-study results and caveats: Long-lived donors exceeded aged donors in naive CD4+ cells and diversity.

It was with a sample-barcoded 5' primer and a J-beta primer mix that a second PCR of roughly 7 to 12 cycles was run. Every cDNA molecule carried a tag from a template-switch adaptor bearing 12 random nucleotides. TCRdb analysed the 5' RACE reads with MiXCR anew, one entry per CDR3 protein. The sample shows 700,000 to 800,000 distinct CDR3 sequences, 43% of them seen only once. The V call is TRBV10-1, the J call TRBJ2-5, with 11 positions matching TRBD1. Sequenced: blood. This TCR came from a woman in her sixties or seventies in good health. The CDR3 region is CASGPGQGGTQYF. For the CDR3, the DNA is TGCGCCAGCGGTCCGGGACAGGGGGGGACCCAGTACTTC.